This T cell receptor (beta chain) was found in a study of blood T cell repertoires in COVID-19. Study overall: COVID-19 samples collected from the United States, Italy and Spain covered acute and convalescent phases. Sources were T cells, B-cell-depleted T cells, or PBMCs; the material itself was cDNA or gDNA.

Original data processing: It was from reference gene primer amplification that nucleated cell counts were estimated. The repertoire was sequenced with immunoSEQ multiplex PCR; TCRdb's copy has only in-frame clones and lacks some. V, J and clone size derive from that table, while D and trimming were established from the DNA sequence. This sample yields around 100,000 clones, of which roughly four fifths are seen a single time; about 10% belongs to the top ten. V was cut by 0 bases and J by 0 bases, with 12 bases left in between. The CDR3 consists of 18 residues. The germline V gene encodes CDR1 SGHAT and CDR2 FQNNGV.

This chain connects TRBV11-2 to TRBJ1-6; D might be TRBD1 (6 bases). This receptor was taken from a man aged 40-49 years with active or convalescent COVID-19. Specimen: peripheral blood. This chain's CDR3 is CASSLETRGSSYNSPLHF. In DNA, the CDR3 is TGTGCCAGCAGCTTAGAAACCAGGGGCAGCTCCTATAATTCACCCCTCCACTTT.